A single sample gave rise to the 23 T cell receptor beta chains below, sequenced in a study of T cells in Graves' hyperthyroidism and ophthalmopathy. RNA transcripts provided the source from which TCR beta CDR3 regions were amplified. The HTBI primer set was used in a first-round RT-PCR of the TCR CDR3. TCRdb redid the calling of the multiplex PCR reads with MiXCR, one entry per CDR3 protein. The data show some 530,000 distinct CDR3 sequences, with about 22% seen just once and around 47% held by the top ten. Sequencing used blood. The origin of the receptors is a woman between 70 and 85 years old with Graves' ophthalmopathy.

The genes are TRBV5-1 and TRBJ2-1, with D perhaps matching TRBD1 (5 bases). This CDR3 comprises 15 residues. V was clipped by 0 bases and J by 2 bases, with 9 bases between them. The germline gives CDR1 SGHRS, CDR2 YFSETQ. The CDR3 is CASSLDGQTYNEQFF. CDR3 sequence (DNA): TGCGCCAGCAGCTTGGACGGACAAACCTACAATGAGCAGTTCTTC.

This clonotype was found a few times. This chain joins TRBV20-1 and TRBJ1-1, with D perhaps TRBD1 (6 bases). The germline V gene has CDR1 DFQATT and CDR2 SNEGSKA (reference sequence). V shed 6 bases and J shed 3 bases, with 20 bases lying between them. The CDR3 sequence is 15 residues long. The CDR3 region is CSALGRGARDTEAFF. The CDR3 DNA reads TGCAGTGCCCTCGGACGGGGGGCGCGGGACACTGAAGCTTTCTTT.

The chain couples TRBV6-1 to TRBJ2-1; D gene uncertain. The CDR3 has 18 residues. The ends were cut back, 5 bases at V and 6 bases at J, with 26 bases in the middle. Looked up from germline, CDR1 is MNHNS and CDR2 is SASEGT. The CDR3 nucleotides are TGTGCCAGCAGTCCCCATTCTCTTACCCCCGAGTACCCCAATGAGCAGTTCTTC. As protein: CASSPHSLTPEYPNEQFF.

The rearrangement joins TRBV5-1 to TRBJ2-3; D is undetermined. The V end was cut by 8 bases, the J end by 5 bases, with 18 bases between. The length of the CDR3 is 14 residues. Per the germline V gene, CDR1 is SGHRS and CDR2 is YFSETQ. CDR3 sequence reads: CASLPGLNRDTQYF. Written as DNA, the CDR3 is TGCGCCAGTCTCCCCGGTCTAAACAGAGATACGCAGTATTTT.

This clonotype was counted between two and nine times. The DNA of the CDR3 is TGTGCCAGCAGCGTCGGGCCAGTTATGGCTGTGGGGGATACGCAGTATTTT. Translating it yields CASSVGPVMAVGDTQYF. The rearrangement joins TRBV9 to TRBJ2-3; D not resolved. CDR1 is SGDLS, CDR2 YYNGEE, per germline. The length of the CDR3 is 17 residues. The V gene lost 2 bases and the J gene lost 6 bases, with 22 bases spanning the gap.

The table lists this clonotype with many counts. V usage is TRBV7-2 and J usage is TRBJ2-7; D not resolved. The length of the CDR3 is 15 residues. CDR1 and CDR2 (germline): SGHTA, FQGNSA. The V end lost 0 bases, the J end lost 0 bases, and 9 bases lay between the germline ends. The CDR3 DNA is TGTGCCAGCAGCTTAGCGACTGTGGGCTCCTACGAGCAGTACTTC. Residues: CASSLATVGSYEQYF.

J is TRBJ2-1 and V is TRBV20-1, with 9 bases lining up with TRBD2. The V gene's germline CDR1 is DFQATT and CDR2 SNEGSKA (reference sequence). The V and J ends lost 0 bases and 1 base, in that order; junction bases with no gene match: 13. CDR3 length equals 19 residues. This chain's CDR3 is CSARDPRGSGSRSYNEQFF. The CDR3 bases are TGCAGTGCTAGAGACCCCCGGGGTAGCGGGAGTCGGTCCTACAATGAGCAGTTCTTC.

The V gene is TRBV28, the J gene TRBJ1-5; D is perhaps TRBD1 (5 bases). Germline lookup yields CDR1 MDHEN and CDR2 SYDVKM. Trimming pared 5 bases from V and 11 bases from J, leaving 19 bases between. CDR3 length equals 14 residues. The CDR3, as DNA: TGTGCCAGCAGTCCCTCGCGGGGGAGGGAGTCCCAGCATTTT. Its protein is CASSPSRGRESQHF.

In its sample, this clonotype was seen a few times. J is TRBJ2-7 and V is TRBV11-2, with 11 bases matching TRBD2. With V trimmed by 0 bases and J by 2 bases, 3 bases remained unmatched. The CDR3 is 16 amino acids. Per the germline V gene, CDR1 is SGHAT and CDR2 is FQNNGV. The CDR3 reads CASSLDSGRGTYEQYF. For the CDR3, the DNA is TGTGCCAGCAGCTTAGATAGCGGGAGGGGTACCTACGAGCAGTACTTC.

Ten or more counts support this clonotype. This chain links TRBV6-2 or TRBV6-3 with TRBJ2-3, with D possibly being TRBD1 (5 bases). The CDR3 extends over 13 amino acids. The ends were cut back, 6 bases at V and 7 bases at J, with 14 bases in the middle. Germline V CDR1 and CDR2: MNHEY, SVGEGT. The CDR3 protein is CASRWGSTNTQYF. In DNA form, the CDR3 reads TGTGCCAGCAGATGGGGCAGCACCAATACGCAGTATTTT.

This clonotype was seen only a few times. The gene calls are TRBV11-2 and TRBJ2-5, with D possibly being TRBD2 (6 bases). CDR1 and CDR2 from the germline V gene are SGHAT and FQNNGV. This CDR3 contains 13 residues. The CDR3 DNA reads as TGTGGAAGGTCTAGCGAAGGCCAAGAGACCCAGTACTTC. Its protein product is CGRSSEGQETQYF.

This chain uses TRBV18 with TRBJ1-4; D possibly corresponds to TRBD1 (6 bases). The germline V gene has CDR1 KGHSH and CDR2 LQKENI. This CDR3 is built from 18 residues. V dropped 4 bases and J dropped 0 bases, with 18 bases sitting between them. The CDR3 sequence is CASSQSSPTGSTNEKLFF. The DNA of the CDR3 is TGTGCCAGCTCACAATCATCCCCAACAGGGTCAACTAATGAAAAACTGTTTTTT.

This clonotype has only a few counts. CDR3 amino acids: CASSHGQDNSPLHF. The CDR3 DNA reads TGTGCCAGCAGCCACGGACAGGATAATTCACCCCTCCACTTT. The J gene is TRBJ1-6, the V gene TRBV3-1; 7 positions agree with TRBD1. This CDR3 contains 14 residues. Germline V CDR1 and CDR2: LGHDT, YNNKEL (reference sequence). The ends lost 3 bases at V and 5 bases at J; junction bases unmatched: 1.

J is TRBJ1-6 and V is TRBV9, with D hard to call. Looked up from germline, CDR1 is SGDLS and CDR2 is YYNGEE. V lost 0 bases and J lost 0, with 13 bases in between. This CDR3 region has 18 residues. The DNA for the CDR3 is TGTGCCAGCAGCGTAGTCCCGGACCCGAGCTCCTATAATTCACCCCTCCACTTT. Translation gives CASSVVPDPSSYNSPLHF.

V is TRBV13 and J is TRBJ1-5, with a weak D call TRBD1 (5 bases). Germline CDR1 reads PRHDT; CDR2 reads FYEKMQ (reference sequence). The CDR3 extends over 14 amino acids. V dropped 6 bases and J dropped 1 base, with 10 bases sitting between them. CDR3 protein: CASRVGGSNQPQHF. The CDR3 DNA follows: TGTGCCAGCAGGGTCGGGGGGAGCAATCAGCCCCAGCATTTT.

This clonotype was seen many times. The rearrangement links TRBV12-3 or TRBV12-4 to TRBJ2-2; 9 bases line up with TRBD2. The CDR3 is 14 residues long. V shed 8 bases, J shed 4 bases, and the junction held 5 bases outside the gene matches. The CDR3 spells CASDGTSRTGELFF. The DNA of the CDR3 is TGTGCCAGCGATGGGACTAGCCGCACCGGGGAGCTGTTTTTT.

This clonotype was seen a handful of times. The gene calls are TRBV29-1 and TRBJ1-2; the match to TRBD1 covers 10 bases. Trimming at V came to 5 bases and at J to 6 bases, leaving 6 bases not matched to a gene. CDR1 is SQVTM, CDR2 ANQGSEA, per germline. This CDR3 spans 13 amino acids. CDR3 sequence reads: CSVWDRGRNGYTF. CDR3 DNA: TGCAGCGTTTGGGACAGGGGACGAAATGGCTACACCTTC.

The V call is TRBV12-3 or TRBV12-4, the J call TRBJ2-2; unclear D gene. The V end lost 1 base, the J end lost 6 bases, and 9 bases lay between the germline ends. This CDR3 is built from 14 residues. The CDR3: CASSLDTLPGELFF. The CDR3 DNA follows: TGTGCCAGCAGTTTAGATACCCTTCCCGGGGAGCTGTTTTTT.

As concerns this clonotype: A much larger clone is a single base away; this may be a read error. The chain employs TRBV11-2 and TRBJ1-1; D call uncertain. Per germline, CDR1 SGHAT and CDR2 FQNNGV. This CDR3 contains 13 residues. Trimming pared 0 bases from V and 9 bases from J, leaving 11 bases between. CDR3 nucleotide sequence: TGTGCCAGCAGCTTAGATTTTCGGTTTAAAGCTTTCTTT. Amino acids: CASSLDFRFKAFF.

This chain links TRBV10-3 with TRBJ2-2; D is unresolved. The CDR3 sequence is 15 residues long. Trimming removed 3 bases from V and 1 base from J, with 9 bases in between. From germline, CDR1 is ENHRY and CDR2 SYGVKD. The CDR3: CAISDLLMNTGELFF. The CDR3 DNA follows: TGTGCCATCAGTGACTTACTAATGAACACCGGGGAGCTGTTTTTT.

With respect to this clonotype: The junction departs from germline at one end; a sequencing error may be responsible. The CDR3, as DNA: TGTGCCAGCTCGGTGGGACAGGCAAACTACGAGCAGCACTTC. Translation gives CASSVGQANYEQHF. The chain combines TRBV18 with TRBJ2-7; TRBD1 matches at 8 bases. Per the germline V gene, CDR1 is KGHSH and CDR2 is LQKENI. This CDR3 region has 14 residues. The full variable domain, with the rest looked up from reference TRBV18 and TRBJ2-7, is NAGVMQNPRHLVRRRGQEARLRCSPMKGHSHVYWYRQLPEEGLKFMVYLQKENIIDESGMPKERFSAEFPKEGPSILRIQQVVRGDSAAYFCASSVGQANYEQHFGPGTRLTVT.

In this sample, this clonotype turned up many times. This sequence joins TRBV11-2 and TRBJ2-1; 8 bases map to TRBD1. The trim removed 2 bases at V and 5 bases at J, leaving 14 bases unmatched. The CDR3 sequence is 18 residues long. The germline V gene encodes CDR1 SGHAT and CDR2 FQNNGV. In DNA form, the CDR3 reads TGTGCCAGCAGCTTATTGTCCATAGGGCAGGGGGCCGACAATGAGCAGTTCTTC. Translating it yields CASSLLSIGQGADNEQFF.

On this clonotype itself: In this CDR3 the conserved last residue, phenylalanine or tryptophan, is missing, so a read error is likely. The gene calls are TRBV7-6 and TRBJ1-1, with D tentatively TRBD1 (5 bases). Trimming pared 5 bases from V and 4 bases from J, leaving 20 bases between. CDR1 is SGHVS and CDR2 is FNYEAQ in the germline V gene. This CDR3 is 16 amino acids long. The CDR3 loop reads CASSRPDTLGSTEAFS. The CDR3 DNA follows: TGTGCCAGCAGCCGTCCGGACACCCTAGGAAGCACTGAAGCTTTCTCT.